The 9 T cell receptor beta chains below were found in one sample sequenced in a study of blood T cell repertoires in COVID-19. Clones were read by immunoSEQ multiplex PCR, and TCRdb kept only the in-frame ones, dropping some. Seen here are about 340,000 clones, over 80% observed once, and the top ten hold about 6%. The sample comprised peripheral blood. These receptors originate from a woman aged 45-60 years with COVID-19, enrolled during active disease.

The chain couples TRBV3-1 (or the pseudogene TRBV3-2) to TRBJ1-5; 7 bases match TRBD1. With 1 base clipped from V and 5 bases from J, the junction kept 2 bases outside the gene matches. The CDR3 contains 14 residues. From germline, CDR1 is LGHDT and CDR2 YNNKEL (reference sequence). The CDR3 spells CASSQAQGYQPQHF. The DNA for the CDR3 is TGTGCCAGCAGCCAAGCACAGGGGTATCAGCCCCAGCATTTT.

The CDR3 loop is CASSTKILRGDNSPLHF. DNA for the CDR3: TGTGCCAGCAGTACGAAAATACTGCGGGGAGATAATTCACCCCTCCACTTT. The chain carries TRBV27 and TRBJ1-6; D remains unclear. V was pared by 5 bases and J by 5 bases, with 19 bases between. The CDR3 spans 17 residues. Germline V gene sequence: CDR1 MNHEY, CDR2 SMNVEV (reference sequence).

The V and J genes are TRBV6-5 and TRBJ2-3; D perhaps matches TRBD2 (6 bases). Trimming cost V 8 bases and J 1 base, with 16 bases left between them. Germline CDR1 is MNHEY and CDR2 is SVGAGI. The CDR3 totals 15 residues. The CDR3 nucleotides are TGTGCCAGCCGGTTCCGCGGGATCGGCACAGATACGCAGTATTTT. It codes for CASRFRGIGTDTQYF.

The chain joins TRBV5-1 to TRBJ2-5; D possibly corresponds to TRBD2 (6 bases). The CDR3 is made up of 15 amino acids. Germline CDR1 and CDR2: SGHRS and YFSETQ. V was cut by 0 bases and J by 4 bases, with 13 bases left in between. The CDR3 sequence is CASSLGGGGRETQYF. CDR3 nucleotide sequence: TGCGCCAGCAGCTTGGGGGGAGGCGGACGAGAGACCCAGTACTTC. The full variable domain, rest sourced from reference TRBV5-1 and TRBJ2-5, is KAGVTQTPRYLIKTRGQQVTLSCSPISGHRSVSWYQQTPGQGLQFLFEYFSETQRNKGNFPGRFSGRQFSNSRSEMNVSTLELGDSALYLCASSLGGGGRETQYFGPGTRLLVL.

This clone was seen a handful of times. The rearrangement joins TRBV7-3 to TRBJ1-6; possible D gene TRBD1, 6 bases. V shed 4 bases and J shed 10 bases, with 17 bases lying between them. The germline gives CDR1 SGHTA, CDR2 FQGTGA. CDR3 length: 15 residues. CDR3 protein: CASSSTGTGRSPLHF. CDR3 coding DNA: TGTGCCAGCAGCTCGACAGGAACGGGTCGGTCACCCCTCCACTTT.

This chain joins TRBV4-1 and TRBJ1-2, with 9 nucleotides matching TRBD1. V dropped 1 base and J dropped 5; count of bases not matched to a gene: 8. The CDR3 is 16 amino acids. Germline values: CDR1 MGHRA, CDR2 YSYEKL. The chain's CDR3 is CASSQGMTGGTYGYTF. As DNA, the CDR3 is TGCGCCAGCAGCCAAGGAATGACAGGGGGAACATATGGCTACACCTTC.

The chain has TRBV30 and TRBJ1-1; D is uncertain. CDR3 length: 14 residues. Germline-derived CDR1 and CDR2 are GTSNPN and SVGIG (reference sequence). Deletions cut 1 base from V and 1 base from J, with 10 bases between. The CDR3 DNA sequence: TGTGCCTGGAGTGAAGAACTTCGGAACACTGAAGCTTTCTTT. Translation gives CAWSEELRNTEAFF.

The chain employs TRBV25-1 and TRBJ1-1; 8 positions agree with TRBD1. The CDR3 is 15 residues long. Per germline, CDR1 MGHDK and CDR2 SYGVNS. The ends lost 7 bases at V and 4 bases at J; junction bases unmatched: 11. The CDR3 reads CASTLGTGSFTEAFF. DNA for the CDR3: TGTGCCAGCACCCTTGGGACAGGTTCGTTCACTGAAGCTTTCTTT. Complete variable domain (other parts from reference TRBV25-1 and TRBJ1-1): EADIYQTPRYLVIGTGKKITLECSQTMGHDKMYWYQQDPGMELHLIHYSYGVNSTEKGDLSSESTVSRIRTEHFPLTLESARPSHTSQYLCASTLGTGSFTEAFFGQGTRLTVV.

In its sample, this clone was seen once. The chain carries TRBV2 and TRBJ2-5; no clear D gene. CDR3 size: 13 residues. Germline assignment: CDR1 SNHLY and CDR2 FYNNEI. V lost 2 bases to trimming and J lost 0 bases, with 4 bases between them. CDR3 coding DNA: TGTGCCAGCAGTGAACCCAACCAAGAGACCCAGTACTTC. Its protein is CASSEPNQETQYF.